These 6 T cell receptor beta chains share one sample of origin, sequenced in a study of T cell responses to AZD1222 COVID-19 vaccine. TCRdb's copy holds only in-frame clones and misses some; the assay was immunoSEQ multiplex PCR. The repertoire holds about 130,000 clones, with just over 90% as singletons. Specimen: peripheral blood, collected on day 0 of AZD1222 vaccination. These receptors all come from an adult in good health.

The V call is TRBV19, the J call TRBJ1-4; 7 bases align to TRBD1. Germline CDR1 LNHDA, CDR2 SQIVND (reference sequence). With V trimmed by 4 bases and J by 8 bases, 7 bases remained unmatched. The CDR3 contains 14 residues. CDR3: CASSTRQGREKLFF. CDR3 sequence (DNA): TGTGCCAGTAGTACCCGACAGGGTCGGGAAAAACTGTTTTTT. Full variable domain (remainder filled in from reference TRBV19 and TRBJ1-4): DGGITQSPKYLFRKEGQNVTLSCEQNLNHDAMYWYRQDPGQGLRLIYYSQIVNDFQKGDIAEGYSVSREKKESFPLTVTSAQKNPTAFYLCASSTRQGREKLFFGSGTQLSVL.

The rearrangement links TRBV27 to TRBJ1-5; 7 positions agree with TRBD1. J lost 2 bases, V lost 6 bases, and 4 bases had no gene match. In germline, CDR1 is MNHEY, CDR2 SMNVEV (reference sequence). This CDR3 comprises 14 residues. CDR3 in amino acids: CASRFGQGNQPQHF. Here the CDR3 DNA reads TGTGCCAGCAGATTCGGACAGGGCAATCAGCCCCAGCATTTT.

This clone was observed a handful of times. V and J are TRBV20-1 and TRBJ1-2; D is undetermined. Germline V gives CDR1 DFQATT, CDR2 SNEGSKA (reference sequence). Deletions cut 3 bases from V and 8 bases from J, with 22 bases between. This CDR3 has 15 residues. CDR3 sequence reads: CSASAKGWPMVGYTF. DNA of the CDR3: TGCAGTGCTAGTGCTAAAGGCTGGCCTATGGTAGGCTACACCTTC.

V usage is TRBV18 and J usage is TRBJ1-2; TRBD1 aligns across 8 bases. V shed 3 bases, J shed 6 bases, and the junction held 6 bases outside the gene matches. Germline CDR1 and CDR2: KGHSH and LQKENI. CDR3 length: 14 residues. CDR3 residues: CASSPRAGGDGYTF. CDR3 bases: TGTGCCAGCTCACCCCGGGCAGGGGGCGATGGCTACACCTTC.

The chain is built from TRBV5-1 and TRBJ1-1, with D tentatively TRBD1 (5 bases). Trimming removed 4 bases at V and 4 bases at J, with 14 bases between. The germline CDR1 and CDR2 sequences are SGHRS and YFSETQ. The CDR3 spans 14 residues. The CDR3 coding sequence is TGCGCCAGCAGCCGCGGAGAGGGGTTCACTGAAGCTTTCTTT. Translation gives CASSRGEGFTEAFF.

The rearrangement links TRBV12-3 or TRBV12-4 to TRBJ1-1, with no clear D. This CDR3 region has 12 residues. With 7 bases removed from V and 2 bases from J, the gap between germline ends came to 8 bases. The CDR3 nucleotides read TGTGCCAGCAACTGGGGAAACACTGAAGCTTTCTTT. Its translation is CASNWGNTEAFF.